The 11 T cell receptor beta chains presented below share a single source sample, sequenced in a study of T cells in Graves' hyperthyroidism and ophthalmopathy. The investigators amplified TCR beta CDR3 regions from RNA transcripts. In the first-round RT-PCR of the TCR CDR3, the HTBI primer set was used. Using its own MiXCR run on the multiplex PCR reads, TCRdb lists one record per CDR3 protein. The sample holds about 600,000 distinct CDR3 sequences; approximately 15% are singletons and the top ten take approximately 6.4%. Input material: blood. The receptors here all came from a woman between 18 and 29 years old with Graves' ophthalmopathy.

This clonotype was counted ten times or more. This chain joins TRBV7-2 and TRBJ2-7, with D perhaps TRBD1 (6 bases). Deletions cut 5 bases from V and 2 bases from J, with 19 bases between. Germline lookup yields CDR1 SGHTA and CDR2 FQGNSA. This CDR3 has 16 residues. The CDR3 bases are TGTGCCAGCAGCCGAAACAGAGGTGGGACAACCTACGAGCAGTACTTC. Translated: CASSRNRGGTTYEQYF.

This clonotype was seen a few times. A much more abundant neighbour one base away suggests this may be a read error. It is likely a read error, because the conserved phenylalanine at the end of the CDR3 is missing. The chain links TRBV2 to TRBJ2-1; D is undetermined. CDR1 SNHLY and CDR2 FYNNEI come from the germline V gene. CDR3 size: 11 residues. Trimming took 4 bases from V and 6 from J, leaving 4 bases between them. CDR3 protein: CASSGFNEQFL. The CDR3 region has the DNA TGTGCCAGCAGTGGATTCAATGAGCAGTTCCTC.

The sample holds many counts of this clonotype. This chain joins TRBV6-1 and TRBJ1-2; 11 nucleotides match TRBD1. V lost 5 bases, J lost 6 bases, and 20 bases stayed unmatched. In germline, CDR1 is MNHNS, CDR2 SASEGT. The CDR3 consists of 19 residues. CDR3 DNA: TGTGCCAGCAGTAAAGAGGCCGGGACAGGGACAGGGGGTTACAATGGCTACACCTTC. Translation: CASSKEAGTGTGGYNGYTF.

The sample holds many counts of this clonotype. V gene TRBV13 combines with J gene TRBJ1-5; the D is unclear. CDR1 PRHDT and CDR2 FYEKMQ come from the germline V gene (reference sequence). V was cut by 4 bases and J by 7 bases, with 20 bases left in between. The CDR3 has 16 amino acids. CDR3 residues: CASSYSLDRRKQPQHF. CDR3 coding DNA: TGTGCCAGCAGCTATTCCCTGGACCGCAGGAAACAGCCCCAGCATTTT.

This clonotype has just a few counts. The CDR3 protein is CASSPMGGRVNTEAFF. Here the CDR3 DNA reads TGTGCCAGCTCACCAATGGGGGGGCGGGTGAACACTGAAGCTTTCTTT. This chain uses TRBV18 with TRBJ1-1; a weak D match, TRBD1 (6 bases). Germline-derived CDR1 and CDR2 are KGHSH and LQKENI. The V and J ends lost 2 bases and 0 bases respectively, with 13 bases between them. The CDR3 length is 16 residues.

This clonotype was detected many times. V is TRBV24-1 and J is TRBJ2-2; D ambiguous. Germline V gene data show CDR1 as KGHDR and CDR2 as SFDVKD. The V end lost 1 base, the J end lost 6 bases, and 11 bases lay between the germline ends. This CDR3 contains 15 residues. The CDR3 loop is CATSDFTGRAGELFF. DNA for the CDR3: TGTGCCACCAGTGATTTCACGGGTCGGGCCGGGGAGCTGTTTTTT.

This clonotype has more than one count but fewer than ten. The chain uses TRBV19 and TRBJ2-5; 14 bases fit TRBD2. V was clipped by 3 bases and J by 5 bases; unmatched bases: 5. The CDR3 runs to 16 residues. Germline lookup yields CDR1 LNHDA and CDR2 SQIVND (reference sequence). The CDR3 loop reads CASSMAGLAGVETQYF. DNA for the CDR3: TGTGCCAGTAGTATGGCGGGACTAGCGGGAGTGGAGACCCAGTACTTC.

The V and J genes are TRBV14 and TRBJ2-5; possibly TRBD2 for D (6 bases). The CDR3 runs to 14 residues. Per the germline V gene, CDR1 is SGHDN and CDR2 is FVKESK. V was shortened by 8 bases and J by 4 bases, with 17 bases between the two germline ends. CDR3 DNA sequence: TGTGCCAGCCGATTGGCGGGAATCCGAGAGACCCAGTACTTC. Its translation is CASRLAGIRETQYF.

In its sample, this clonotype was seen many times. The chain recombines TRBV20-1 with TRBJ2-1; 12 nucleotides line up with TRBD2. Germline values: CDR1 DFQATT, CDR2 SNEGSKA (reference sequence). V was clipped by 6 bases and J by 0 bases; unmatched bases: 0. The CDR3 loop spans 14 amino acids. CDR3 sequence reads: CSATSGSSYNEQFF. CDR3 coding DNA: TGCAGTGCGACTAGCGGGAGCTCCTACAATGAGCAGTTCTTC.

This chain uses TRBV25-1 with TRBJ2-7; TRBD1 matches 7 bases. The CDR3 has 14 residues. Germline V gene lookup returns CDR1 MGHDK and CDR2 SYGVNS. J was trimmed by 1 base and V by 4 bases; bases with no gene match: 4. The chain's CDR3 is CASSVGQVSYEQYF. The DNA of the CDR3 is TGTGCCAGCAGTGTAGGACAGGTATCCTACGAGCAGTACTTC.

This clonotype has at least ten counts. This chain connects TRBV7-9 to TRBJ1-1; the match to TRBD1 covers 7 bases. Per the germline V gene, CDR1 is SEHNR and CDR2 is FQNEAQ (reference sequence). The junction had 9 bases not matched to a gene; V was cut back by 5 bases and J by 6 bases. The CDR3 is 14 residues long. CDR3 coding DNA: TGTGCCAGCAGCCCTTACAGGGGACGCGCTGAAGCTTTCTTT. Protein: CASSPYRGRAEAFF.